This TCR beta chain was observed in a study of spatial heterogeneity in lung cancer (dated by TCRdb to about 2019). With regard to the full study: Beta-chain transcripts were consistently detected in greater numbers than alpha-chain transcripts, which likely reflects a higher abundance of beta-chain transcripts. In tumor regions, TCR transcript counts showed a strong correlation with a T cell transcriptional module score derived from matched bulk RNA-seq. In the raw uncorrected reads, each unique combination of TCR and UMI appeared more than ten times on average. TCR alpha and beta repertoires were quantitatively compared across multiple tumor regions, matched nontumor lung and blood in non-small cell lung cancer. Nonsynonymous mutation counts, determined by whole-exome sequencing of tumor tissue, were related to features of the TCR repertoire. At surgery, both alpha and beta chains were TCR-sequenced in over 200 tumor regions, fewer than 80 matched nontumor lung samples and just over 55 PBMC samples. The paper's findings and limits, for the study overall: TCR-seq was estimated to cover only approximately 6.6% of tumor T cells for alpha chains and around 13% for beta chains. Counts of ubiquitous and regional expanded TCRs correlated with counts of ubiquitous and regional nonsynonymous mutations, respectively. A correlation was observed between the number of expanded intratumoral alpha and beta TCRs and the tumor nonsynonymous mutation count. Additional single-cell paired TCR alpha and beta sequencing was considered necessary to confirm, at a functional level, the hypothesis that regional TCRs recognize regional mutations.

What the time point label conveys for this sample: sample taken at primary tumor resection. Donors were under 95 patients with early-stage, untreated non-small cell lung cancer from the lung TRACERx cohort. TCR sequencing used whole RNA extracted from tumor and nontumor lung tissue, or from cryopreserved PBMC samples, without cell sorting. Patients were selected for TCR sequencing only if sufficient RNA was available from at least two tumor regions. Tumor and adjacent nontumor lung specimens were reviewed by a lung pathologist before selection. Library method: 5' RACE. Sequenced using a NextSeq 500. The TCR library protocol attached a unique molecular identifier to each TCR cDNA molecule to allow correction of PCR and sequencing errors. As for the authors' bioinformatics: Decombinator tools were used for TCR identification, UMI-based error correction and CDR3 extraction. Expanded TCRs were defined as those above a frequency of 2 per 1,000, corresponding to the top 1% of the tumor frequency distribution. Expanded tumor TCRs statistically deemed absent (corrected P<0.05) from at least one tumor region were classed as regional, and all other expanded tumor TCRs were classed as ubiquitous. Renyi diversity was calculated using the R vegan package after each repertoire was subsampled 100 times to 5,000 TCRs. CDR3 similarity networks were constructed using string-kernel similarity of amino acid triplets, with links drawn between CDR3s whose pairwise similarity was above 0.82. Using fastp at Q25 and MiXCR, TCRdb reprocessed the public reads and kept productive beta chains. Identical CDR3 proteins give one entry, which carries the most common genes and DNA. TCRdb, not the original authors, processed these V and J calls. In all, the sample holds more than 7,500 distinct CDR3 sequences, and 8% to 10% of those were seen once. In total, the top ten clones hold over 10% of the sample.

Spanning cysteine to phenylalanine, the CDR3 consists of 12 amino acids. The retained sequence is limited to the CDR3, 36 bases, with the frame set at the first base. CDR1 and CDR2, looked up from the germline V gene (reference sequence), are GTSNPN and SVGIG. V is cut by 0 bases and J by 5 bases, and the space between the germline ends is 8 bases. This clonotype was seen many times. The antigen this receptor binds is unknown. The input lacks base qualities; no much larger clone sits a single base away. This sequence uses TRBV30 and TRBJ2-7; the D gene identity is not certain. This clonotype was sampled from a female donor with early-stage non-small cell lung cancer. The starting material was lung tumor tissue, obtained at surgery. The nucleotides read TGTGCCTGGAGTGTGTTTGAGAACGAGCAGTACTTC. Its protein product is CAWSVFENEQYF. The full variable domain, completed from the reference TRBV30 and TRBJ2-7 proteins outside the CDR3, reads SQTIHQWPATLVQPVGSPLSLECTVEGTSNPNLYWYRQAAGRGLQLLFYSVGIGQISSEVPQNLSASRPQDRQFILSSKKLLLSDSGFYLCAWSVFENEQYFGPGTRLTVT.